The next 28 T cell receptor beta chains were all read from a single sample in a study of high-grade serous ovarian cancer treatment subgroups. Tumor samples were obtained before definitive surgery or chemotherapy. Here immunoSEQ multiplex PCR was the method, and the copy in TCRdb shows in-frame clones only, minus some. The sample shows approximately 36,000 clones, 70% to 80% of them seen only once. Sequenced input: tumor tissue. The receptors were gathered from a human donor with high-grade serous ovarian cancer.

The chain combines TRBV7-9 with TRBJ2-2; 9 bases line up with TRBD1. CDR3 size: 15 residues. Germline V CDR1 and CDR2: SEHNR, FQNEAQ (reference sequence). The trim removed 5 bases at V and 3 bases at J, leaving 4 bases unmatched. In DNA form, the CDR3 reads TGTGCCAGCAGCCTCGGACAGGGGCACACCGGGGAGCTGTTTTTT. This translates into CASSLGQGHTGELFF.

V gene TRBV6-5 combines with J gene TRBJ2-7; possible D gene TRBD2, 6 bases. The germline V gene encodes CDR1 MNHEY and CDR2 SVGAGI. V lost 2 bases and J 7 bases, leaving 6 bases between the germline ends. This CDR3 contains 11 residues. The CDR3 sequence: CASSYAGEQYF. CDR3 DNA sequence: TGTGCCAGCAGTTACGCGGGGGAGCAGTACTTC.

This clone was detected once. The chain recombines TRBV15 with TRBJ2-5, with 8 bases fitting TRBD2. Trimming removed 1 base from V and 5 bases from J; junction bases left unmatched: 6. The CDR3 consists of 15 residues. The germline CDR1 and CDR2 sequences are LNHNV and YYDKDF (reference sequence). The CDR3 nucleotides are TGTGCCACCAGCAGAGTCGCGGGGGGCCGGGAGACCCAGTACTTC. Amino acid sequence: CATSRVAGGRETQYF.

V is TRBV7-2 and J is TRBJ2-1; D ambiguous. V lost 0 bases to trimming and J lost 2 bases, with 8 bases between them. Per germline, CDR1 SGHTA and CDR2 FQGNSA. This CDR3 comprises 15 residues. The DNA of the CDR3 is TGTGCCAGCAGCTTAGCGGCGATCACCTACAATGAGCAGTTCTTC. Encoded protein: CASSLAAITYNEQFF.

This chain uses TRBV4-3 with TRBJ2-3, with TRBD1 as a possible D gene (6 bases). The CDR3 totals 16 residues. V was pared by 3 bases and J by 2 bases, with 15 bases between. Germline values: CDR1 LGHNA, CDR2 YSLEER. The CDR3: CASSHSRGTNTDTQYF. The CDR3 DNA reads TGCGCCAGCAGCCACTCCAGGGGAACTAACACAGATACGCAGTATTTT.

This sequence joins TRBV5-4 and TRBJ2-4; D possibly corresponds to TRBD1 (6 bases). This CDR3 is built from 16 residues. Germline CDR1 and CDR2: SGHNT and YYREEE (reference sequence). Deletions cut 0 bases from V and 1 base from J, with 11 bases between. The CDR3 protein is CASSLGTGTAKNIQYF. In DNA, the CDR3 is TGTGCCAGCAGCTTGGGAACAGGGACGGCCAAAAACATTCAGTACTTC. The entire variable domain, with the rest obtained from reference TRBV5-4 and TRBJ2-4, is as follows: ETGVTQSPTHLIKTRGQQVTLRCSSQSGHNTVSWYQQALGQGPQFIFQYYREEENGRGNFPPRFSGLQFPNYSSELNVNALELDDSALYLCASSLGTGTAKNIQYFGAGTRLSVL.

The chain combines TRBV27 with TRBJ2-7; 13 nucleotides line up with TRBD2. The ends lost 7 bases at V and 4 bases at J; junction bases unmatched: 7. CDR1 is MNHEY and CDR2 is SMNVEV in the germline V gene (reference sequence). The CDR3 is 15 residues long. This CDR3 reads CASKVGTSGVYEQYF. DNA for the CDR3: TGTGCCAGCAAAGTGGGGACTAGCGGGGTTTACGAGCAGTACTTC.

V usage is TRBV5-1 and J usage is TRBJ1-1; 7 positions match TRBD1. The V and J ends lost 4 bases and 3 bases, in that order; junction bases with no gene match: 6. CDR3 length: 14 amino acids. Germline loops: CDR1 SGHRS, CDR2 YFSETQ. The CDR3 DNA follows: TGCGCCAGCAGCCGGGACAGACTATACACTGAAGCTTTCTTT. As protein: CASSRDRLYTEAFF.

In DNA, the CDR3 is TGTGCCAGCAGCTTAGATCTGATGGCGGGAGGATTGGATACGCAGTATTTT. Translating it yields CASSLDLMAGGLDTQYF. The genes are TRBV11-2 and TRBJ2-3; 8 positions match TRBD2. Germline loops: CDR1 SGHAT, CDR2 FQNNGV. The V and J ends lost 0 bases and 6 bases, in that order; junction bases with no gene match: 11. The CDR3 runs to 17 residues.

The V call is TRBV7-9, the J call TRBJ1-4, with D possibly being TRBD1 (5 bases). Trimming stripped 2 bases from V and 6 bases from J, with 19 bases between. CDR1 is SEHNR and CDR2 is FQNEAQ in the germline V gene (reference sequence). The CDR3 is made up of 17 amino acids. CDR3 loop: CASSLSNPGPRDEKLFF. The CDR3 DNA sequence: TGTGCCAGCAGCTTATCCAATCCGGGACCACGAGATGAAAAACTGTTTTTT.

The CDR3 loop is CASSQTRASPYEQYF. The CDR3, as DNA: TGCGCCAGCAGCCAGACACGTGCGTCCCCCTACGAGCAGTACTTC. The rearrangement joins TRBV4-3 to TRBJ2-7; no clear D gene. V dropped 3 bases and J dropped 2 bases, with 14 bases sitting between them. This CDR3 is built from 15 residues. Germline V gene lookup returns CDR1 LGHNA and CDR2 YSLEER.

The chain is built from TRBV11-2 and TRBJ1-4; D is ambiguous. CDR3 length: 15 amino acids. The germline gives CDR1 SGHAT, CDR2 FQNNGV. Trimming took 0 bases from V and 8 from J, leaving 13 bases between them. CDR3 bases: TGTGCCAGCAGCTTAGAAGTGCGGGGAGCAGAAAAACTGTTTTTT. As protein: CASSLEVRGAEKLFF.

The chain uses TRBV7-9 and TRBJ2-7, with 7 bases lining up with TRBD1. Germline loops: CDR1 SEHNR, CDR2 FQNEAQ (reference sequence). The CDR3 contains 15 residues. The ends lost 1 base at V and 0 bases at J; junction bases unmatched: 3. The CDR3 sequence: CASSLGDSLSYEQYF. CDR3 DNA: TGTGCCAGCAGCTTAGGGGACAGCCTCTCCTACGAGCAGTACTTC.

J is TRBJ1-2 and V is TRBV5-3; no definite D call. TRBV5-3 carries the ORF label, with uncertain function. This CDR3 has 12 amino acids. Trimming took 5 bases from V and 5 from J, leaving 10 bases between them. The CDR3 spells CARRWARYGYTF. The CDR3 region has the DNA TGTGCCAGAAGGTGGGCGAGGTATGGCTACACCTTC.

The chain joins TRBV27 to TRBJ1-2; TRBD1 agrees at 7 bases. From germline, CDR1 is MNHEY and CDR2 SMNVEV (reference sequence). There are 15 residues in the CDR3. J lost 4 bases, V lost 2 bases, and 7 bases had no gene match. CDR3 loop: CASSLTAGGFYGYTF. The DNA for the CDR3 is TGTGCCAGCAGTTTAACGGCAGGGGGTTTCTATGGCTACACCTTC.

The chain is built from TRBV6-6 and TRBJ1-1; perhaps TRBD1 as D (6 bases). V was trimmed by 5 bases and J by 5 bases, leaving 12 bases between them. CDR3 length equals 13 residues. Germline CDR1 and CDR2: MNHNY and SVGAGI (reference sequence). The CDR3 reads CASSGQGTTEAFF. CDR3 nucleotide sequence: TGTGCCAGCAGTGGTCAGGGGACGACTGAAGCTTTCTTT.

This rearrangement joins TRBV2 to TRBJ1-4, with D maybe TRBD1 (6 bases). In germline, CDR1 is SNHLY, CDR2 FYNNEI. This CDR3 is built from 16 residues. V gave up 2 bases and J gave up 3 bases, with 13 bases separating them. CDR3 amino acids: CASSELGGAANEKLFF. The CDR3 DNA sequence: TGTGCCAGCAGTGAATTAGGGGGGGCGGCTAATGAAAAACTGTTTTTT. Using reference TRBV2 and TRBJ1-4 for the parts outside the CDR3, the full variable domain is EPEVTQTPSHQVTQMGQEVILRCVPISNHLYFYWYRQILGQKVEFLVSFYNNEISEKSEIFDDQFSVERPDGSNFTLKIRSTKLEDSAMYFCASSELGGAANEKLFFGSGTQLSVL.

The V and J genes are TRBV5-8 and TRBJ1-1; no reliable D call. CDR1 SGHTS and CDR2 YDEGEE come from the germline V gene. The length of the CDR3 is 15 residues. V was cut by 2 bases and J by 0 bases, with 11 bases left in between. In DNA, the CDR3 is TGTGCCAGCAGCTTACGTACTTCCATGAACACTGAAGCTTTCTTT. Translating it yields CASSLRTSMNTEAFF.

This sequence joins TRBV15 and TRBJ1-4; tentative D call: TRBD1 (6 bases). The CDR3 runs 16 residues. Germline CDR1 is LNHNV and CDR2 is YYDKDF (reference sequence). V was pared by 1 base and J by 2 bases, with 11 bases between. CDR3 residues: CATSRARGGTNEKLFF. The CDR3, as DNA: TGTGCCACCAGCAGAGCGCGAGGGGGTACTAATGAAAAACTGTTTTTT.

This chain connects TRBV6-5 to TRBJ2-7, with D perhaps TRBD2 (5 bases). Germline V gene sequence: CDR1 MNHEY, CDR2 SVGAGI. CDR3 length: 13 amino acids. With 6 bases removed from V and 1 base from J, the gap between germline ends came to 10 bases. In nucleotides, the CDR3 is TGTGCCAGCAGCCCTCGAGGGTCCTACGAGCAGTACTTC. It translates to CASSPRGSYEQYF.

V is TRBV14 and J is TRBJ2-5; no reliable D call. V was shortened by 1 base and J by 4 bases, with 19 bases between the two germline ends. CDR1 is SGHDN and CDR2 is FVKESK in the germline V gene. There are 17 residues in the CDR3. The CDR3 region is CASSQARAGRYGETQYF. The CDR3 DNA reads TGTGCCAGCAGCCAAGCTCGTGCTGGGCGATATGGAGAGACCCAGTACTTC.

The genes are TRBV5-4 and TRBJ1-3; D remains unclear. The CDR3 is 13 amino acids. V was clipped by 2 bases and J by 1 base, with 4 bases between them. Per the germline V gene, CDR1 is SGHNT and CDR2 is YYREEE (reference sequence). This CDR3 reads CASSFGSGNTIYF. The CDR3 bases are TGTGCCAGCAGCTTTGGATCTGGAAACACCATATATTTT.

This clone was observed once. The chain carries TRBV6-1 and TRBJ2-4, with TRBD2 identical over 7 bases. The germline V gene has CDR1 MNHNS and CDR2 SASEGT. The CDR3 totals 15 residues. V lost 2 bases, J lost 2 bases, and 3 bases stayed unmatched. The chain's CDR3 is CASSEMGGSKNIQYF. The CDR3 region has the DNA TGTGCCAGCAGTGAAATGGGGGGGTCCAAAAACATTCAGTACTTC.

V usage is TRBV28 and J usage is TRBJ1-2; tentatively, D is TRBD1 (5 bases). The CDR3 is 12 residues long. Germline lookup yields CDR1 MDHEN and CDR2 SYDVKM. The V end was cut by 6 bases, the J end by 7 bases, with 12 bases between. The CDR3 DNA sequence: TGTGCCAGCAGGGGACCGGGTGGTGGCTACACCTTC. Protein: CASRGPGGGYTF.

As concerns this clone: Mismatch with germline at one junction end may stem from a read error. The V call is TRBV7-2, the J call TRBJ2-7, with 15 bases aligning to TRBD2. CDR3 length: 16 residues. From germline, CDR1 is SGHTA and CDR2 FQGNSA. Here the CDR3 reads CASTDRTSGRGNEKYF. DNA for the CDR3: TGTGCCAGCACAGACCGGACTAGCGGGAGGGGGAACGAGAAGTACTTC. Complete variable domain (other parts from reference TRBV7-2 and TRBJ2-7): GAGVSQSPSNKVTEKGKDVELRCDPISGHTALYWYRQSLGQGLEFLIYFQGNSAPDKSGLPSDRFSAERTGGSVSTLTIQRTQQEDSAVYLCASTDRTSGRGNEKYFGPGTRLTVT.

This chain links TRBV19 with TRBJ2-7, with D maybe TRBD1 (6 bases). V lost 5 bases and J lost 2, with 19 bases in between. Germline V lookup: CDR1 LNHDA, CDR2 SQIVND (reference sequence). The CDR3 consists of 16 residues. CDR3 in DNA: TGTGCCAGTAGTCTCACGGACAGTGCCCTAACCTACGAGCAGTACTTC. Protein sequence: CASSLTDSALTYEQYF.

This clone was seen only a few times. The chain joins TRBV7-8 to TRBJ1-2, with 8 bases identical to TRBD1. This CDR3 is 18 amino acids long. The germline V gene has CDR1 SGHVS and CDR2 FQNEAQ. J lost 5 bases, V lost 1 base, and 15 bases had no gene match. In DNA form, the CDR3 reads TGTGCCAGCAGCTTAGTGCGGGCAGGGGGCAGGGTACCTTATGGCTACACCTTC. Protein sequence: CASSLVRAGGRVPYGYTF. The entire variable domain, with the rest obtained from reference TRBV7-8 and TRBJ1-2, is as follows: GAGVSQSPRYKVAKRGQDVALRCDPISGHVSLFWYQQALGQGPEFLTYFQNEAQLDKSGLPSDRFFAERPEGSVSTLKIQRTQQEDSAVYLCASSLVRAGGRVPYGYTFGSGTRLTVV.

The chain has TRBV4-2 and TRBJ2-1; the D call may be TRBD1 or TRBD2 (5 bases each). CDR3 length equals 15 residues. Germline CDR1 reads LGHNA; CDR2 reads YNFKEQ. V was shortened by 0 bases and J by 5 bases, with 11 bases between the two germline ends. The CDR3 DNA reads TGTGCCAGCAGCCAAGAGGGGACGGGAAACAATGAGCAGTTCTTC. This encodes CASSQEGTGNNEQFF.